These T cell receptor beta chains were read from a single sample in a study of cytomegalovirus exposure and HLA in healthy donors. Profiling relied on immunoSEQ multiplex PCR, and the TCRdb table lists in-frame clones only, not all of them. This sample has around 150,000 clones; about 82% occur once, and the top ten carry 4% to 4.5%. The sequenced material came from PBMCs. The origin of the receptors is a woman aged 40-49 years in good health and CMV-seropositive. Each CDR3 is given with its conserved first and last residue. D genes are given only for firm matches. Size values are once, few and many counts, or a class for expanded clones, and some rows have none.

V	J	D	size	DNA	CDR3
TRBV7-9	TRBJ1-3	NA	NA	TGTGCCAGCAGCCCCCCAGGCTCTGGAAACACCATATATTTT	CASSPPGSGNTIYF
TRBV7-6	TRBJ2-7	NA	NA	TGTGCCAGCAGCCCCTCCGGGACTGCCTACGAGCAGTACTTC	CASSPSGTAYEQYF
TRBV4-2	TRBJ2-7	TRBD2	NA	TGTGCCAGCAGCCAAGGACTAGCGGGGGGCAGCTCCTACGAGCAGTACTTC	CASSQGLAGGSSYEQYF
TRBV5-1	TRBJ1-1	TRBD1	NA	TGCGCCAGCAGCTTGCCTACCGGACAGGGGCTAGAAGCTTTCTTT	CASSLPTGQGLEAFF
TRBV11-2	TRBJ2-1	TRBD1	NA	TGTGCCAGCAGCTTCCCCGGGACAGGGGGGACCTACAATGAGCAGTTCTTC	CASSFPGTGGTYNEQFF
TRBV27	TRBJ2-1	TRBD1	NA	TGTGCCAGCAGAACGGGACAGTTGGCGAGGGAGCAGTTCTTC	CASRTGQLAREQFF
TRBV4-3	TRBJ1-1	TRBD1	few	TGCGCCAGCAGCGAGGGGGCGCGGGACACTGAAGCTTTCTTT	CASSEGARDTEAFF
TRBV9	TRBJ2-1	TRBD2	few	TGTGCCAGCAGCCCTCCGGGACTAGCGGCTTCCAATGAGCAGTTCTTC	CASSPPGLAASNEQFF
TRBV18	TRBJ2-7	TRBD1	once	TGTGCCAGCTCACCCAACAGGGGCGGCGAGCAGTACTTC	CASSPNRGGEQYF
TRBV7-7	TRBJ2-1	TRBD1	NA	TGTGCTAGCAGCCCGGGACAGGCTTACAATGAGCAGTTCTTC	CASSPGQAYNEQFF
TRBV6-5	TRBJ2-7	TRBD2	NA	TGTGCCAGCAGTCGGACTAGCGGGCTCTCCTACGAGCAGTACTTC	CASSRTSGLSYEQYF
TRBV15	TRBJ1-6	TRBD1	NA	TGTGCCACCAGCAGTCTCGGAGGGACAGGGTATAATTCACCCCTCCACTTT	CATSSLGGTGYNSPLHF
TRBV18	TRBJ1-5	NA	NA	TGTGCCAGCTCACCACCGGGGGGGAGCAATCAGCCCCAGCATTTT	CASSPPGGSNQPQHF
TRBV15	TRBJ2-5	TRBD2	NA	TGTGCCACTGGAGCGGGGAGCAAGACCCAGTACTTC	CATGAGSKTQYF
TRBV28	TRBJ1-5	NA	NA	TGTGCCAGCAGTTTGCCCGGGGGGAGGACCCAGCCCCAGCATTTT	CASSLPGGRTQPQHF